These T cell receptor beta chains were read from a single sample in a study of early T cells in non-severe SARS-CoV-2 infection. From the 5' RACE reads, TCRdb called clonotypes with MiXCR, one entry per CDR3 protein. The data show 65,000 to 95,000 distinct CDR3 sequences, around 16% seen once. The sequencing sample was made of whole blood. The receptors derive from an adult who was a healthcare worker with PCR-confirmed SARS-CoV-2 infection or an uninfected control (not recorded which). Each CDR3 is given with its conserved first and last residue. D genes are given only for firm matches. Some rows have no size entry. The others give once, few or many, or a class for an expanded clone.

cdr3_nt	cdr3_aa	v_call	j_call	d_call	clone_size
TGCGCCAGCAGCTACCAGGGGGTCGGCTCCTACAATGAGCAGTTCTTC	CASSYQGVGSYNEQFF	TRBV4-1	TRBJ2-1	TRBD1	few
TGTGCCAGCAGCTTGGGGGGGGACTCCTACGAGCAGTACTTC	CASSLGGDSYEQYF	TRBV7-2	TRBJ2-7	TRBD2	.
TGCGCCAGCAGTGAGAGTGGAAAGCTCACAGATACGCAGTATTTT	CASSESGKLTDTQYF	TRBV10-2	TRBJ2-3	.	.
TGTGCCGGCAGGGGGCAGAAAGGTAGCGGGCGGCCTCCGGGGGGCAATGAGCAGTTCTTC	CAGRGQKGSGRPPGGNEQFF	TRBV6-5	TRBJ2-1	.	.
TGCAGCGGACGACAGACTAACACTGAAGCTTTCTTT	CSGRQTNTEAFF	TRBV29-1	TRBJ1-1	.	.
TGTGCCAGCAAATTCCGGGGAGGCTACGAGCAGTACTTC	CASKFRGGYEQYF	TRBV3-1	TRBJ2-7	.	few
TGCAGTACGGGACGGTCAACGGGGCCAGATACGCAGTATTTT	CSTGRSTGPDTQYF	TRBV20-1	TRBJ2-3	.	.
TGTGCCAGCAGCCCGGCGGGTCCGGGACAGGGGAGTGCACCCCTCCACTTT	CASSPAGPGQGSAPLHF	TRBV11-2	TRBJ1-6	TRBD1	few
TGTGCCAGCAGGTCCCATGCCGGGAACACTGAAGCTTTCTTT	CASRSHAGNTEAFF	TRBV6-5	TRBJ1-1	.	.
TGCAGTGCCCCGACCTTAGCCAAAAACATTCAGTACTTC	CSAPTLAKNIQYF	TRBV20-1	TRBJ2-4	.	.
TGCGCCAGCAGCCTTCGACTAGCGGGGGTGAAAGATACGCAGTATTTT	CASSLRLAGVKDTQYF	TRBV4-1	TRBJ2-3	TRBD2	few
TGTGCCAGCAGCCCGCGGAAAGGCTCAGCTTTCTTT	CASSPRKGSAFF	TRBV11-2	TRBJ1-1	.	few
TGTGCCAGCAGTTTAGCTCAGGGCGGGTACGAGCAGTACTTC	CASSLAQGGYEQYF	TRBV12-3/TRBV12-4	TRBJ2-7	.	few
TGCGCCAGCAGCCCACTACTATCGGGGGAGACCCAGTACTTC	CASSPLLSGETQYF	TRBV5-1	TRBJ2-5	.	few
TGTGCCAGTAGTATGAAGCCTCAGGGATGGGAGACCCAGTACTTC	CASSMKPQGWETQYF	TRBV19	TRBJ2-5	.	few
TGTGCCAGCAGTTTATCAGGGGGCGCTGAAGCTTTCTTT	CASSLSGGAEAFF	TRBV28	TRBJ1-1	TRBD1	.
TGTGCCACCAGCAGCCGGGACAGCCTTACCGGGGAGCTGTTTTTT	CATSSRDSLTGELFF	TRBV15	TRBJ2-2	TRBD1	.
TGTGCCAGCAGTTTAGTCTCCGGGACAGGGAAGGGAGAGACCCAGTACTTC	CASSLVSGTGKGETQYF	TRBV28	TRBJ2-5	TRBD1	few
TGTGCCAGCAGCTTAGGGCAGGGGATCTACTTC	CASSLGQGIYF	TRBV7-9	TRBJ2-7	.	.
TGCGCCAGCAGGAAACTGAACACTGAAGCTTTCTTT	CASRKLNTEAFF	TRBV10-2	TRBJ1-1	.	few
TGTGCCAGCACCCCCCCCTCCCTCTCCTACAATGAGCAGTTCTTC	CASTPPSLSYNEQFF	TRBV7-9	TRBJ2-1	.	.
TGCAGTGCTAGACTACCCCCAACTAGCGGGCCCCTTTTTCTCTACGAGCAGTACTTC	CSARLPPTSGPLFLYEQYF	TRBV20-1	TRBJ2-7	TRBD2	.
TGTGCCAGCAGCCCCTTGAGTGGGAGGGCCGGAGGAGAGCAGTACTTC	CASSPLSGRAGGEQYF	TRBV9	TRBJ2-7	TRBD2	.
TGTGCCAGCAGTTATGACGGGGAGCTGTTTTTT	CASSYDGELFF	TRBV6-6	TRBJ2-2	.	few
TGTGCCAGCTCACCAGGAACACTCAATCAGCCCCAGCATTTT	CASSPGTLNQPQHF	TRBV18	TRBJ1-5	.	.
TGTGCCAGCAGCGGCGGGGGCGGAGATAGCAATCAGCCCCAGCATTTT	CASSGGGGDSNQPQHF	TRBV9	TRBJ1-5	.	.
TGTGCCAGCAGTTTGAAGGGGGCATGGGAGACCCAGTACTTC	CASSLKGAWETQYF	TRBV12-3/TRBV12-4	TRBJ2-5	TRBD1	few
TGTGCCAGCAGTTACTCCAAGGGACTAGCGGTTACCTACGAGCAGTACTTC	CASSYSKGLAVTYEQYF	TRBV6-6	TRBJ2-7	TRBD2	.
TGCAGCGTTGGCGGGGTATACACTGAAGCTTTCTTT	CSVGGVYTEAFF	TRBV29-1	TRBJ1-1	.	many
TGTGCCAGCAGCCAAGAATTGCAGGGACCGGGGACTGAAGCTTTCTTT	CASSQELQGPGTEAFF	TRBV4-2	TRBJ1-1	.	few
TGTGCCAGCAGCTTAGCGTTTCCAGCCGGGATTTATGAAAAACTGTTTTTT	CASSLAFPAGIYEKLFF	TRBV11-1	TRBJ1-4	.	few
TGTGCCAGCAGCTTAGAACTAGCGGGAGCCTACGAGCAGTACTTC	CASSLELAGAYEQYF	TRBV11-2	TRBJ2-7	TRBD2	.
TGCAGTGCTAGGATTGACAACAAGAACACCGGGGAGCTGTTTTTT	CSARIDNKNTGELFF	TRBV20-1	TRBJ2-2	.	.
TGTGCCAGCAGCTTTCGAAGCTCCTACAATGAGCAGTTCTTC	CASSFRSSYNEQFF	TRBV11-2	TRBJ2-1	.	few
TGTGCCAGCGCTGACAGGGTCTCTGGAAACACCATATATTTT	CASADRVSGNTIYF	TRBV27	TRBJ1-3	TRBD1	.
TGCGCCAGCAGCTCGCCCGGGACAGGGGAAGAGACCCAGTACTTC	CASSSPGTGEETQYF	TRBV5-1	TRBJ2-5	TRBD1	.
TGTGCCTGGCGACTTCCAGGGGGAGTTTCACCCCTCCACTTT	CAWRLPGGVSPLHF	TRBV30	TRBJ1-6	TRBD1	few
TGTGCCAGTGGCGAACTAGCGGGGAACCCCTATTTCAATGAGCAGTTCTTC	CASGELAGNPYFNEQFF	TRBV19	TRBJ2-1	TRBD2	.
TGTGCCAGCAGCTTAGTCCTGCTCTCTGGAAACACCATATATTTT	CASSLVLLSGNTIYF	TRBV7-8	TRBJ1-3	.	.
TGTGCCAGCAGTTTCGTGGATGAGCAGTTCTTC	CASSFVDEQFF	TRBV12-3/TRBV12-4	TRBJ2-1	.	.
TGTGCCTGGAGCCCACCAGGACAGAACTTTAATGAAAAACTGTTTTTT	CAWSPPGQNFNEKLFF	TRBV30	TRBJ1-4	.	.